Below are 21 T cell receptor beta chains sequenced from a single sample in a study of T cells in Graves' hyperthyroidism and ophthalmopathy. What was amplified from RNA transcripts were TCR beta CDR3 regions. When the TCR CDR3 underwent first-round RT-PCR, the HTBI primer set was used. TCRdb re-called the multiplex PCR reads through MiXCR, storing one row per CDR3 protein. In the table there are a few hundred thousand distinct CDR3 sequences, around 15% of which are singletons. The sequenced material came from blood. The source of these receptors is a woman younger than 30 with Graves' hyperthyroidism.

This clonotype was observed at least ten times. V gene TRBV10-3 combines with J gene TRBJ2-7; 13 nucleotides align to TRBD2. CDR1 is ENHRY, CDR2 SYGVKD, per germline. The length of the CDR3 is 17 residues. After removal of 5 bases from V and 1 base from J, the junction contained 8 bases not matched to a gene. The CDR3 DNA sequence: TGTGCCATCAGTCCGCGGGGGACTAGCGGGGAATCCTACGAGCAGTACGTC. Amino acid sequence: CAISPRGTSGESYEQYV.

The V and J genes are TRBV9 and TRBJ2-2; 11 bases line up with TRBD2. The CDR3 sequence is 17 residues long. Germline-derived CDR1 and CDR2 are SGDLS and YYNGEE. Unmatched junction bases numbered 7, after V lost 4 bases and J lost 2 bases. CDR3 residues: CASSPLLAGGNTGELFF. CDR3 nucleotide sequence: TGTGCCAGCAGCCCACTCCTAGCGGGGGGAAACACCGGGGAGCTGTTTTTT.

The J gene is TRBJ2-2, the V gene TRBV19; 14 bases are shared with TRBD2. V lost 7 bases to trimming and J lost 5 bases; unmatched junction nucleotides: 3. CDR1 and CDR2 from the germline V gene are LNHDA and SQIVND (reference sequence). The CDR3 runs 15 residues. The CDR3 DNA reads as TGTGCCAGTAAGGGGACTAGCGGGAGTACCGGGGAGCTGTTTTTT. Translation: CASKGTSGSTGELFF.

This clonotype was counted at least ten times. A much larger clone lies a single base off, so this may be a read error. V usage is TRBV12-3 or TRBV12-4 and J usage is TRBJ1-1, with D perhaps TRBD1 (6 bases). This CDR3 is built from 15 residues. The CDR3 nucleotides are TGTGCCGGCAGTCTATCCGCGACAGGGAACACTGAAGCTTTCTTT. Its translation is CAGSLSATGNTEAFF.

This clonotype has ten or more counts. The chain joins TRBV18 to TRBJ2-4, with 9 bases identical to TRBD2. V trimming: 3 bases; J trimming: 2 bases; junction bases outside the gene matches: 5. The germline V gene encodes CDR1 KGHSH and CDR2 LQKENI. The CDR3 covers 16 residues. In nucleotides, the CDR3 is TGTGCCAGCTCACCCCGGACTAGCGAGACCAAAAACATTCAGTACTTC. This sequence encodes CASSPRTSETKNIQYF.

There are many counts of this clonotype. The chain recombines TRBV29-1 with TRBJ1-1; unclear D gene. The CDR3 is 12 residues long. Germline loops: CDR1 SQVTM, CDR2 ANQGSEA. The germline V and J ends were trimmed by 7 bases and 2 bases, with 11 bases remaining between them. DNA for the CDR3: TGCAGCGCCATCAGAGTAAACACTGAAGCTTTCTTT. It specifies CSAIRVNTEAFF.

This clonotype was detected ten times or more. The rearrangement links TRBV12-3 or TRBV12-4 to TRBJ2-5; 11 bases map to TRBD2. CDR3 length: 15 amino acids. V was clipped by 5 bases and J by 7 bases; unmatched bases: 9. The CDR3 region has the DNA TGTGCCAGCAGTCCCCCGCTAGCGGGGGGTGTGACCCAGTACTTC. Translation gives CASSPPLAGGVTQYF.

In this sample, this clonotype turned up many times. The gene calls are TRBV12-3 or TRBV12-4 and TRBJ2-7, with D perhaps matching TRBD2 (5 bases). The CDR3 loop spans 12 amino acids. With 10 bases removed from V and 7 bases from J, the gap between germline ends came to 17 bases. Written as DNA, the CDR3 is TGTGCCACCGGACTCCATACCGGGGAGCAGTACTTC. Translation: CATGLHTGEQYF.

This sequence joins TRBV19 and TRBJ1-1; 9 nucleotides line up with TRBD1. Trimming at V came to 5 bases and at J to 6 bases, leaving 10 bases not matched to a gene. This CDR3 spans 15 amino acids. The germline gives CDR1 LNHDA, CDR2 SQIVND (reference sequence). The CDR3 DNA follows: TGTGCCAGTAGTGTCCGGGACAGGGACTACGCTGAAGCTTTCTTT. It is translated as CASSVRDRDYAEAFF.

This clonotype was seen many times. The V and J genes are TRBV27 and TRBJ2-3; D is possibly TRBD1 or TRBD2 (6 bases each). Trimming left V 2 bases short and J 6 bases short, with 15 bases between. Germline CDR1 is MNHEY and CDR2 is SMNVEV (reference sequence). This CDR3 has 15 amino acids. This CDR3 reads CASSLDGGDSDTQYF. Written as DNA, the CDR3 is TGTGCCAGCAGTTTAGACGGGGGCGATTCGGATACGCAGTATTTT.

The V gene is TRBV19, the J gene TRBJ1-1, with TRBD1 identical over 8 bases. This CDR3 has 14 amino acids. The germline gives CDR1 LNHDA, CDR2 SQIVND (reference sequence). V trimming: 7 bases; J trimming: 6 bases; junction bases outside the gene matches: 10. The CDR3 DNA reads as TGTGCCAGTACCCAGGGGGCGGTGGTAGCTGAAGCTTTCTTT. It is translated as CASTQGAVVAEAFF.

This clonotype was recorded at least ten times. V and J are TRBV2 and TRBJ2-1; TRBD2 agrees at 7 bases. CDR3 length: 14 residues. V was pared by 6 bases and J by 0 bases, with 2 bases of the junction left unmatched. Germline-derived CDR1 and CDR2 are SNHLY and FYNNEI. The CDR3 nucleotides read TGTGCCAGCAGGCGGGAGAGCTCCTACAATGAGCAGTTCTTC. Translating it yields CASRRESSYNEQFF.

This clonotype was detected only once. The genes are TRBV7-8 and TRBJ1-1, with D hard to call. Germline-derived CDR1 and CDR2 are SGHVS and FQNEAQ. Trimming cost V 0 bases and J 0 bases, with 8 bases left between them. This CDR3 contains 15 residues. This CDR3 is CASSLAATMNTEAFF. In nucleotides, the CDR3 is TGTGCCAGCAGCTTAGCCGCGACCATGAACACTGAAGCTTTCTTT. The variable domain in full, completed from reference TRBV7-8 and TRBJ1-1, reads GAGVSQSPRYKVAKRGQDVALRCDPISGHVSLFWYQQALGQGPEFLTYFQNEAQLDKSGLPSDRFFAERPEGSVSTLKIQRTQQEDSAVYLCASSLAATMNTEAFFGQGTRLTVV.

In this sample, this clonotype turned up many times. This chain joins TRBV6-1 and TRBJ1-2, with D unresolved. The CDR3 spans 13 residues. The ends were cut back, 7 bases at V and 4 bases at J, with 13 bases in the middle. CDR1 is MNHNS, CDR2 SASEGT, per germline. In nucleotides, the CDR3 is TGTGCCAGCACTGAGGGCGGGAGCTATGGCTACACCTTC. It codes for CASTEGGSYGYTF.

This clonotype has a count of ten or more. The V and J genes are TRBV3-1 and TRBJ2-2; 8 nucleotides agree with TRBD1. Germline CDR1 LGHDT, CDR2 YNNKEL (reference sequence). V lost 5 bases, J lost 4 bases, and 9 bases stayed unmatched. CDR3 length equals 16 residues. The CDR3 loop reads CASSDSTGDFTGELFF. The CDR3 nucleotides read TGTGCCAGCAGCGACTCGACAGGGGACTTCACCGGGGAGCTGTTTTTT.

This clonotype was counted at least ten times. The CDR3 protein is CASSPAGLLSSYEQYV. CDR3 sequence (DNA): TGTGCCAGCAGCCCAGCGGGACTACTATCTTCCTACGAGCAGTACGTC. The chain carries TRBV11-2 and TRBJ2-7, with 7 bases that match TRBD2. The germline V gene has CDR1 SGHAT and CDR2 FQNNGV. CDR3 size: 16 residues. V gave up 5 bases and J gave up 1 base; unmatched junction bases: 11.

This clonotype occurred many times. The chain recombines TRBV5-5 with TRBJ2-3; D is undetermined. CDR1 SGHKS and CDR2 YYEKEE come from the germline V gene (reference sequence). CDR3 length: 15 residues. V lost 0 bases, J lost 1 base, and 9 bases lay in between. The DNA for the CDR3 is TGTGCCAGCAGCTTGGTTCCTGACGGCACAGATACGCAGTATTTT. Encoded protein: CASSLVPDGTDTQYF.

This clonotype has a count of ten or more. The chain carries TRBV7-6 and TRBJ1-3; weak D call: TRBD1 (6 bases). V lost 5 bases and J 4 bases, leaving 9 bases between the germline ends. The CDR3 length is 13 residues. Per germline, CDR1 SGHVS and CDR2 FNYEAQ. Here the CDR3 DNA reads TGTGCCAGCAGCCACGGACAGGGAAACACCATATATTTT. Residues: CASSHGQGNTIYF.

To note about this clonotype: A single base separates this from a much larger clone, so it may be a read error. This chain links TRBV5-6 with TRBJ2-7, with D uncertain. The ends were cut back, 3 bases at V and 3 bases at J, with 13 bases in the middle. Per the germline V gene, CDR1 is SGHDT and CDR2 is YYEEEE. The CDR3 has 14 residues. The CDR3 DNA reads as TGTGCCAGCAGCTCGCTCAGCAACGACTACGAGCAGTACGTC. It is translated as CASSSLSNDYEQYV.

This clonotype was counted a few times. The chain uses TRBV9 and TRBJ2-1, with 10 nucleotides matching TRBD2. Germline trimming cut 6 bases from V and 7 bases from J; bases unmatched to any gene: 10. The length of the CDR3 is 15 residues. Germline V gene sequence: CDR1 SGDLS, CDR2 YYNGEE. This CDR3 reads CASNGASGRINEQFF. The CDR3 nucleotides read TGTGCCAGCAACGGTGCTAGCGGGAGAATAAATGAGCAGTTCTTC. Combining the CDR3 with reference TRBV9 and TRBJ2-1 gives the whole variable domain DSGVTQTPKHLITATGQRVTLRCSPRSGDLSVYWYQQSLDQGLQFLIQYYNGEERAKGNILERFSAQQFPDLHSELNLSSLELGDSALYFCASNGASGRINEQFFGPGTRLTVL.

This clonotype was seen at least ten times. The rearrangement joins TRBV9 to TRBJ2-5, with TRBD2 matching over 10 bases. Germline lookup yields CDR1 SGDLS and CDR2 YYNGEE. This CDR3 is 15 amino acids long. Trimming took 4 bases from V and 5 from J; bases not matched to a gene: 8. The CDR3 sequence is CASSTLAGDMETQYF. DNA for the CDR3: TGTGCCAGCAGCACCCTAGCGGGAGATATGGAGACCCAGTACTTC.